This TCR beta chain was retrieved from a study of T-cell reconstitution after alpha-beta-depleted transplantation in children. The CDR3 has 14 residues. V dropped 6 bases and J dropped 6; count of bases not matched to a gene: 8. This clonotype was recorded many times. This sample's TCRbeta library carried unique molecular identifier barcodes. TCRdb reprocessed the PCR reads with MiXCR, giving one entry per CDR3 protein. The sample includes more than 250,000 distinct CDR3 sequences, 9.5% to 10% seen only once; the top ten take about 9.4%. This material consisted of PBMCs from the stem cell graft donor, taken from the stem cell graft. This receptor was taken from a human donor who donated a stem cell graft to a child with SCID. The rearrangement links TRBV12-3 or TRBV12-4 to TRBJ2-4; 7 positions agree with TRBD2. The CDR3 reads CASSPGGSGNIQYF. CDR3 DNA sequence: TGTGCCAGCAGCCCCGGGGGGAGCGGAAACATTCAGTACTTC.